The clone carrying this TCR beta chain was picked up many times. One end of the junction varies from germline; a read error may be responsible. The CDR3 totals 15 residues. The germline V gene has CDR1 SEHNR and CDR2 FQNEAQ (reference sequence). This record belongs to a study of Graves' ophthalmopathy and Graves' hyperthyroidism. From RNA, the CDR3 regions of TCR beta chains were amplified and sequenced. Scientists carried out first-round RT-PCR using HTBI primers and then a second-round multiplex PCR. TCRdb fed the multiplex PCR reads into MiXCR, producing one record per CDR3 protein. This table holds roughly 700,000 distinct CDR3 sequences, around 40% found once.

Sequencing input: peripheral blood. This chain connects TRBV7-9 to TRBJ1-2, with D unclear. This TCR was recovered from an adult man with Graves' ophthalmopathy. The CDR3 nucleotides read TGTGCCAGCAGGTTAGAGGCTCGGCACAGCTATGGCTACACCTTC. This gives the protein CASRLEARHSYGYTF.